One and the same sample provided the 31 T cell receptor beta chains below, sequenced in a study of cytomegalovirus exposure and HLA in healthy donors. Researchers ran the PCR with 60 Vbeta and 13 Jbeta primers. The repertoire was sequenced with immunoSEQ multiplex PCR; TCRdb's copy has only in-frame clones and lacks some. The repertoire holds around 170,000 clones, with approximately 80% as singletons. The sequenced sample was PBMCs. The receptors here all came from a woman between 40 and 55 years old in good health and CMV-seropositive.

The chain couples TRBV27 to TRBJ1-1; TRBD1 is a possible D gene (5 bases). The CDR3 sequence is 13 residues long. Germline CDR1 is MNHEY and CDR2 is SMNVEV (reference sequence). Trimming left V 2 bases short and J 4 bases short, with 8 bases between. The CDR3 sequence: CASSLTTVTEAFF. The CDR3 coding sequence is TGTGCCAGCAGTTTAACGACAGTCACTGAAGCTTTCTTT.

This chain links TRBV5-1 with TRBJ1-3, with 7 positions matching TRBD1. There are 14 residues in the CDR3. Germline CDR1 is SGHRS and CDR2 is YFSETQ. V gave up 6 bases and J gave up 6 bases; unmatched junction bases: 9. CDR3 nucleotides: TGCGCCAGCAAGCTCGGGACAGTCAAAAACACCATATATTTT. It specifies CASKLGTVKNTIYF. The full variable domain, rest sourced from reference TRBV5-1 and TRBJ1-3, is KAGVTQTPRYLIKTRGQQVTLSCSPISGHRSVSWYQQTPGQGLQFLFEYFSETQRNKGNFPGRFSGRQFSNSRSEMNVSTLELGDSALYLCASKLGTVKNTIYFGEGSWLTVV.

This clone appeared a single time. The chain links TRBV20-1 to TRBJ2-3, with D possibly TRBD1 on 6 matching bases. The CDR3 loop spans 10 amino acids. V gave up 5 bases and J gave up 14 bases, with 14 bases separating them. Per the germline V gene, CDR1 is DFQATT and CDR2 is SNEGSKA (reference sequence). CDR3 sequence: CSAWDIEGYF. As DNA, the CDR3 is TGCAGTGCTTGGGACATCGAGGGGTATTTT.

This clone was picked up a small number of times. CDR3 DNA: TGTGCCAGCAGCCAGGTCATCCAGCGGGGGGGCGCCGGGGAGCTGTTTTTT. Its translation is CASSQVIQRGGAGELFF. The chain recombines TRBV4-2 with TRBJ2-2; 10 bases agree with TRBD2. The CDR3 has 17 residues. J was trimmed by 6 bases and V by 3 bases; bases with no gene match: 10. Germline V gene lookup returns CDR1 LGHNA and CDR2 YNFKEQ.

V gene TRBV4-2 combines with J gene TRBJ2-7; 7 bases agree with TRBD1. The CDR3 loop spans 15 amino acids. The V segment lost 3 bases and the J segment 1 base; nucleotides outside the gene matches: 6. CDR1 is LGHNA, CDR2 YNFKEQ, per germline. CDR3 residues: CASSQTGWDSYEQYF. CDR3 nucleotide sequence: TGTGCCAGCAGCCAGACAGGGTGGGATTCCTACGAGCAGTACTTC.

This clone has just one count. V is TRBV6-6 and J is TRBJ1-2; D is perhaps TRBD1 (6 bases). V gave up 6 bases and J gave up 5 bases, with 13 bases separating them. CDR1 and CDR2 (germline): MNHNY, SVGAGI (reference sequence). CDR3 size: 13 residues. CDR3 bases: TGTGCCAGCAGCTGGGGGCTCGGATATGGCTACACCTTC. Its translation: CASSWGLGYGYTF.

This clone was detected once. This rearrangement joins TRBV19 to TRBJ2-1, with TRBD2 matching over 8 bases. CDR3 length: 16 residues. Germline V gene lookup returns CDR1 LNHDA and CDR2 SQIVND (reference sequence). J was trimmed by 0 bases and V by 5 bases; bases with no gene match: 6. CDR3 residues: CASSSAGGFSYNEQFF. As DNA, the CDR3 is TGTGCCAGTAGTTCGGCGGGGGGTTTCTCCTACAATGAGCAGTTCTTC.

The CDR3 DNA sequence: TGTGCCACCAGCAGAGTTACAGGGCCGAGCTATGGCTACACCTTC. It codes for CATSRVTGPSYGYTF. The rearrangement joins TRBV15 to TRBJ1-2; D is perhaps TRBD1 (6 bases). Trimming left V 1 base short and J 4 bases short, with 13 bases between. The CDR3 runs to 15 residues. Germline V lookup: CDR1 LNHNV, CDR2 YYDKDF (reference sequence).

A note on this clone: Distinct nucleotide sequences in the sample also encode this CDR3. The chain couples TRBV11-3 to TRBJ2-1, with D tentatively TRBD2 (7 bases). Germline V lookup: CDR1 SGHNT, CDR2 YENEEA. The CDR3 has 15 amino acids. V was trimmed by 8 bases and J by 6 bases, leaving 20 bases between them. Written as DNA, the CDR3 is TGTGCCAGCTCTGTAGGGGGGGGCGGTCTCAATGAGCAGTTCTTC. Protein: CASSVGGGGLNEQFF.

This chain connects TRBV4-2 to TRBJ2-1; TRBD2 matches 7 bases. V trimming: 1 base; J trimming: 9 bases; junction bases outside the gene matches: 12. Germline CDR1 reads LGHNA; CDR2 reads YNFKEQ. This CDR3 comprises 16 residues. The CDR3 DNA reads TGTGCCAGCAGCCAAGTCTTGGGGGGGTCCCGGGTTGAGCAGTTCTTC. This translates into CASSQVLGGSRVEQFF.

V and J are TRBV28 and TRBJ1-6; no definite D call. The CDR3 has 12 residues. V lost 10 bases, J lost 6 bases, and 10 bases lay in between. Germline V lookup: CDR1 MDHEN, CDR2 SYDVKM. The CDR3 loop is CATRGPNSPLHF. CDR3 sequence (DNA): TGTGCCACTCGAGGGCCTAATTCACCCCTCCACTTT.

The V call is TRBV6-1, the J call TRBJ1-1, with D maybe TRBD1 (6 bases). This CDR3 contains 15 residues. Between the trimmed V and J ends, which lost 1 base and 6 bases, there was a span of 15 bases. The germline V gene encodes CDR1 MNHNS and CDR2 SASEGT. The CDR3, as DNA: TGTGCCAGCAGTGAAGAAAACAGGGCGCGGGCTGAAGCTTTCTTT. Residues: CASSEENRARAEAFF.

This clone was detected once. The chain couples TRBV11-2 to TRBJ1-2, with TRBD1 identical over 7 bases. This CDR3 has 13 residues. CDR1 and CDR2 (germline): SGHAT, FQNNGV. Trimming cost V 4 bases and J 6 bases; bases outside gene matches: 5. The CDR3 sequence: CASSSGQVNGYTF. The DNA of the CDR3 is TGTGCCAGCAGCTCCGGACAGGTTAATGGCTACACCTTC.

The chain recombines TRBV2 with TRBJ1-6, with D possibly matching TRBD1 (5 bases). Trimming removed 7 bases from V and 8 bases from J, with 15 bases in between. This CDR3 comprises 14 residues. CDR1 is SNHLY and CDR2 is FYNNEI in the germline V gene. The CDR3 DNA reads TGTGCCAGCACTCCCGACAGCGCAGATTCACCCCTCCACTTT. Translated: CASTPDSADSPLHF.

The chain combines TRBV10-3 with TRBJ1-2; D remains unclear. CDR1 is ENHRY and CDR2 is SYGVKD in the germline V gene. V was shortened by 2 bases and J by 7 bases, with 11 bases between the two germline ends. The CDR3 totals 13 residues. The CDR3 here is CAISEQVNGGYTF. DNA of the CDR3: TGTGCCATCAGTGAGCAGGTCAACGGTGGCTACACCTTC.

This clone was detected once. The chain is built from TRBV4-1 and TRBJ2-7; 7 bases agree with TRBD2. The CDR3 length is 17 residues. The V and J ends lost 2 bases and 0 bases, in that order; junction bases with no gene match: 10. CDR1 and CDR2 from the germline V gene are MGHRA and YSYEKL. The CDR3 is CASSQSGGGLSSYEQYF. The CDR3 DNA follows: TGCGCCAGCAGCCAATCGGGCGGGGGTCTGAGCTCCTACGAGCAGTACTTC.

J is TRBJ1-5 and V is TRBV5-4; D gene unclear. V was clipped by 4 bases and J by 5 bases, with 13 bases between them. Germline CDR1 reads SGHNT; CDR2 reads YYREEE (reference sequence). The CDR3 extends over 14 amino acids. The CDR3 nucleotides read TGTGCCAGCAGCACGGGAGGACGGGATCAGCCCCAGCATTTT. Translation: CASSTGGRDQPQHF.

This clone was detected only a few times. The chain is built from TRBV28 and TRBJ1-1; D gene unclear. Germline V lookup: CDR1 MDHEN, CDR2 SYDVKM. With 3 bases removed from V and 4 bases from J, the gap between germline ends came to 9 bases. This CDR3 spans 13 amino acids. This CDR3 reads CASSLDYSTEAFF. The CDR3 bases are TGTGCCAGCAGTTTGGACTATAGCACTGAAGCTTTCTTT.

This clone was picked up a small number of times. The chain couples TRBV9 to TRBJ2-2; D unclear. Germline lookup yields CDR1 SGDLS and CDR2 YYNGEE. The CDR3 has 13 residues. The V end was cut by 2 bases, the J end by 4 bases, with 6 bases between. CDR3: CASSVRLTGELFF. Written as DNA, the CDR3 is TGTGCCAGCAGCGTTCGTCTCACCGGGGAGCTGTTTTTT.

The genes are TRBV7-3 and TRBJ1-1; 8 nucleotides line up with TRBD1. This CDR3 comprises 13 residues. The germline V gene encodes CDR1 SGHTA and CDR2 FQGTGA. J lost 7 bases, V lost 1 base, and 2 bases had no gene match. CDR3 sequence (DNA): TGTGCCAGCAGCTTAAGAGACAGGGGTGAAGCTTTCTTT. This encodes CASSLRDRGEAFF.

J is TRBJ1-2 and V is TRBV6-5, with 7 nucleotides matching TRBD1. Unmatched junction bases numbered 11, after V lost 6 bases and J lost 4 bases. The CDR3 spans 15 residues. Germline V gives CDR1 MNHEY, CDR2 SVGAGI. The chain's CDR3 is CASSLRGTDLYGYTF. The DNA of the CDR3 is TGTGCCAGCAGCCTACGCGGGACAGACCTCTATGGCTACACCTTC.

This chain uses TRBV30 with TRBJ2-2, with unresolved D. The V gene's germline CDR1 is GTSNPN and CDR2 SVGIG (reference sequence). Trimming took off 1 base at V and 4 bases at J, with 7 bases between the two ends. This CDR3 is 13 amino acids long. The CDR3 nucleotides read TGTGCCTGGAGTGGTTTAGTCACCGGGGAGCTGTTTTTT. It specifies CAWSGLVTGELFF.

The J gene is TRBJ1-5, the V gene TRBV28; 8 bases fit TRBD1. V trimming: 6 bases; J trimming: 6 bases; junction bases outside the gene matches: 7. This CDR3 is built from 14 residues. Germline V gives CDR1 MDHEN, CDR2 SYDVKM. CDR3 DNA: TGTGCCAGCAGGACGCCAGGGGGCGCTCAGCCCCAGCATTTT. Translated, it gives CASRTPGGAQPQHF. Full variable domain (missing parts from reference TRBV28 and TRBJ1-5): DVKVTQSSRYLVKRTGEKVFLECVQDMDHENMFWYRQDPGLGLRLIYFSYDVKMKEKGDIPEGYSVSREKKERFSLILESASTNQTSMYLCASRTPGGAQPQHFGDGTRLSIL.

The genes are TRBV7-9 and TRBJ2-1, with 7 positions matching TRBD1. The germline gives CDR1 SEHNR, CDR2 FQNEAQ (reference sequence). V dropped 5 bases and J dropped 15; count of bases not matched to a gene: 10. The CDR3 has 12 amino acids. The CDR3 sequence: CASSQGTVPPFF. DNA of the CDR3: TGTGCCAGCAGCCAAGGGACAGTCCCCCCGTTCTTC. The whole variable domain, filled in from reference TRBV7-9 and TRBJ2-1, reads DTGVSQNPRHKITKRGQNVTFRCDPISEHNRLYWYRQTLGQGPEFLTYFQNEAQLEKSRLLSDRFSAERPKGSFSTLEIQRTEQGDSAMYLCASSQGTVPPFFGPGTRLTVL.

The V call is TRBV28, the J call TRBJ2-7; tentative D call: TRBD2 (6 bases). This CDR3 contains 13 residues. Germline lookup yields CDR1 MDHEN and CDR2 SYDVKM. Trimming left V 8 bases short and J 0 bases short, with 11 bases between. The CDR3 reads CASRAGSSYEQYF. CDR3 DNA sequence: TGTGCCAGCCGGGCGGGAAGCTCCTACGAGCAGTACTTC.

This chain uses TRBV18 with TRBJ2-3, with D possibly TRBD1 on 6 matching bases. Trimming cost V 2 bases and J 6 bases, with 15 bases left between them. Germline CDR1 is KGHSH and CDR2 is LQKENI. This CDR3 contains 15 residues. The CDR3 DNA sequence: TGTGCCAGCTCACCAGCGCCTGGGACACTCGATACGCAGTATTTT. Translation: CASSPAPGTLDTQYF.

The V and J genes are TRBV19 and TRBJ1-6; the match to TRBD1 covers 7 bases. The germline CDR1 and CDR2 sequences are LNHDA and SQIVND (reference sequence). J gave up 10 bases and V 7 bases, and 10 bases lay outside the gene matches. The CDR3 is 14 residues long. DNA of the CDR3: TGTGCCAGTACCCTAGGGGGCGCAGGATCACCCCTCCACTTT. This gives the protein CASTLGGAGSPLHF. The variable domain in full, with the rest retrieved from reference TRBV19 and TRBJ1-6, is DGGITQSPKYLFRKEGQNVTLSCEQNLNHDAMYWYRQDPGQGLRLIYYSQIVNDFQKGDIAEGYSVSREKKESFPLTVTSAQKNPTAFYLCASTLGGAGSPLHFGNGTRLTVT.

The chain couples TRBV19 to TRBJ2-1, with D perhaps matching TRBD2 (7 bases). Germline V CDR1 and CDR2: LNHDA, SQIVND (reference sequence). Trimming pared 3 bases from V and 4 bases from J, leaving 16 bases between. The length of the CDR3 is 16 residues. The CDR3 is CASSIDGRGGYNEQFF. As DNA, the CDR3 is TGTGCCAGTAGTATCGATGGGAGGGGGGGATACAATGAGCAGTTCTTC.

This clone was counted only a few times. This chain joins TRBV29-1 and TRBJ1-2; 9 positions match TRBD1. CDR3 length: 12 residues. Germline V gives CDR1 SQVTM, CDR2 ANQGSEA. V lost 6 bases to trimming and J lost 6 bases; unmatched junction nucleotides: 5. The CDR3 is CSVRDREDGYTF. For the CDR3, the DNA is TGCAGCGTACGGGACAGGGAGGATGGCTACACCTTC.

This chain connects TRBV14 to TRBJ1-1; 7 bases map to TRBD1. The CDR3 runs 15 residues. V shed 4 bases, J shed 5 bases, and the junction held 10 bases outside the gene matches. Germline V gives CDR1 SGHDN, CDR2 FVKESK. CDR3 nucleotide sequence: TGTGCCAGCAGCCCGTTTCAGGGGGATGGAACTGAAGCTTTCTTT. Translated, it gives CASSPFQGDGTEAFF.

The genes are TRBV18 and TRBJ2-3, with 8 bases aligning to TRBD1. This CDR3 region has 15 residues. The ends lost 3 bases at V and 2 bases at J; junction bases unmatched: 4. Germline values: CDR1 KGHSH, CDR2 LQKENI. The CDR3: CASSPWTGYTDTQYF. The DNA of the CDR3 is TGTGCCAGCTCACCCTGGACAGGGTACACAGATACGCAGTATTTT.